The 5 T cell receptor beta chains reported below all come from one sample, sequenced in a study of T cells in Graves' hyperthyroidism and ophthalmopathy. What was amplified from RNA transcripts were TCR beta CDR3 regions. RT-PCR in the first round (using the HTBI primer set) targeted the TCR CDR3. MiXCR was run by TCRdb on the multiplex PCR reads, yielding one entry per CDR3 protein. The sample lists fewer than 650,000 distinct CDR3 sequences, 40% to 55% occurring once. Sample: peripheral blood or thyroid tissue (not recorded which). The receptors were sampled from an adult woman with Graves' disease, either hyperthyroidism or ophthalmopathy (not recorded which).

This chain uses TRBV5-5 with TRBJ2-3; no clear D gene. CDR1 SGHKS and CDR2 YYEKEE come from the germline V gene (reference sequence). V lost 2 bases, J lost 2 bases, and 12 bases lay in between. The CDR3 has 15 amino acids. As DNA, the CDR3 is TGTGCCAGCAGCTTAAGCCCCCTGGACACAGATACGCAGTATTTT. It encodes CASSLSPLDTDTQYF.

The chain's CDR3 is CASSYSQGYGYTF. The CDR3, as DNA: TGTGCCAGCAGTTACAGTCAGGGATATGGCTACACCTTC. The chain couples TRBV6-5 to TRBJ1-2, with TRBD1 as a possible D gene (5 bases). Per germline, CDR1 MNHEY and CDR2 SVGAGI. Trimming shortened V by 2 bases and J by 5 bases, and 9 bases separated the two germline ends. This CDR3 spans 13 amino acids.

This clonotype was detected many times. CDR3 in DNA: TGTGCCAGCAGCTCTTCCGGCGGGATTACCTATAATTCACCCCTCCACTTT. It yields the protein CASSSSGGITYNSPLHF. The rearrangement links TRBV7-9 to TRBJ1-6; unclear D gene. The CDR3 extends over 17 amino acids. Trimming took 4 bases from V and 2 from J, leaving 15 bases between them. Germline CDR1 is SEHNR and CDR2 is FQNEAQ (reference sequence).

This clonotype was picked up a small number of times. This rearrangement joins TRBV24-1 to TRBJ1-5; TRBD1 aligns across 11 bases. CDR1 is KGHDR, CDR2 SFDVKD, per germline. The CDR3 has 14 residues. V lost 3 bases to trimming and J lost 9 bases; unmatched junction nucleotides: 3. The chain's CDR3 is CATSDGTGGRPQHF. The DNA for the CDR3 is TGTGCCACCAGTGATGGGACAGGGGGACGGCCCCAGCATTTT.

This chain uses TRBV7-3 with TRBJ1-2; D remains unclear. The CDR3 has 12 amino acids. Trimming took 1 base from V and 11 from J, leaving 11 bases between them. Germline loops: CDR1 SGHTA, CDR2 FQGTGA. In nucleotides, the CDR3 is TGTGCCAGCAGCTTAAACCCGGGAGCGTACACCTTC. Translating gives CASSLNPGAYTF. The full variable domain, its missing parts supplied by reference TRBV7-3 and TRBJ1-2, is GAGVSQTPSNKVTEKGKYVELRCDPISGHTALYWYRQSLGQGPEFLIYFQGTGAADDSGLPNDRFFAVRPEGSVSTLKIQRTERGDSAVYLCASSLNPGAYTFGSGTRLTVV.